The sequence of this T cell receptor (beta chain) was determined in a study of blood T cell repertoires in COVID-19 (dated by TCRdb to 2020 to 2021). For the study in its entirety: Samples covering the acute and convalescent phases of COVID-19 were provided by collaborators in the United States, Italy and Spain. Samples came from the ongoing ImmuneRACE study (first 160 participants) plus 1,254 subjects from 6 global collaborators. Deeply sampled blood TCRbeta repertoires from subjects exposed to, actively infected with, or recovered from COVID-19 were included in the dataset. Where available, HLA class I and class II types were obtained from metadata supplied by the sample provider rather than from assay-based typing. The material from the prospective study consisted of cDNA or gDNA derived from T cells, B-cell-depleted T cells, or PBMCs. A freely available public database, intended as a resource for researchers studying the immune response to SARS-CoV-2, is where the repertoires were released. A de-identified subject ID, COVID-19 status, age in years and sex were almost always included in the sample metadata. Study-wide findings and limitations: How much clinical and demographic metadata was included differed by source and by participant, and the metadata was provided uncurated.

A word on this clone: The clone's antigen remains unknown. Base qualities were left out, and no much larger clone turns up one base away. The same CDR3 also results from other DNA sequences found in this sample.

There are 16 amino acids in the CDR3, from cysteine to phenylalanine inclusive. Of all the DNA, just the CDR3 is kept, 48 bases in frame from base 1. Trimming takes 1 base off V and 8 bases off J; junction bases not matched to a gene: 11. For CDR1 and CDR2, the germline V gene (reference sequence) lists SEHNR and FQNEAQ. TCRbeta CDR3 regions were amplified from genomic DNA by means of the immunoSEQ Assay, a bias-controlled multiplex PCR. As for how the authors treated the data: The number of nucleated cells in each sample was estimated from the amplification of reference gene primers within the assay. To quantify the absolute abundance of each unique TCRbeta CDR3 rearrangement, sequence reads were collapsed and filtered. For each sample, productive Simpson clonality was calculated as the square root of Simpson's diversity index over productive rearrangements. The table was pulled from immuneACCESS by TCRdb, which kept in-frame rearrangements only. Such tables lose some clones; where checked, under half of the loss comes from unresolved V genes, and the rest has no known cause. For V, J and clone size, that table is used; D and trimming come from the DNA. The sample contains fewer than 110,000 clones, 65% to 80% of them found a single time. The ten biggest clones cover roughly 4% of the sample.

Whole blood was collected in K2EDTA tubes by collaborating institutions according to the institutions' own protocols. Collaborator samples were shipped for TCRbeta analysis as frozen whole blood, isolated PBMCs, or DNA extracted from either sample type. Recombination connected TRBV7-9 to TRBJ2-1; TRBD1 fits 7 bases in the junction. The sequenced sample was peripheral blood. The receptor was derived from a man between 65 and 80 years old with acute or convalescent COVID-19. The CDR3 corresponds to CASSLGGRGGWDEQFF. The DNA sequence is TGTGCCAGCAGCTTAGGGGGGCGAGGGGGCTGGGATGAGCAGTTCTTC.